This TCR beta chain came from a study of blood T cell repertoires in COVID-19. Across the study: Whether acute or convalescent, the COVID-19 samples came from the United States, Italy and Spain.

Original processing methods: Reference gene primer amplification gave nucleated cell count estimates. Assay used: immunoSEQ multiplex PCR; TCRdb lists only in-frame clones, some missing. From that table come the V and J calls and clone size; the DNA was used to work out D and trimming. The data hold approximately 300,000 clones, with about 85% observed a single time. Enrolled through a virtual design, the participants were between roughly 18 and 100 years of age and came from 24 US areas. V was clipped by 0 bases and J by 6 bases, with 13 bases between them. Germline CDR1 is SGHRS and CDR2 is YFSETQ. The CDR3 is 16 residues long.

Sequences were obtained from PBMCs or T cells enriched from blood (not recorded which). The J gene is TRBJ1-6, the V gene TRBV5-1; tentative D call: TRBD1 (5 bases). This receptor was obtained from a woman aged 25 to 39 who had recovered from COVID-19. The CDR3: CASSLALGLANSPLHF. CDR3 sequence (DNA): TGCGCCAGCAGCTTGGCCCTGGGACTTGCTAATTCACCCCTCCACTTT.